This T cell receptor beta chain emerged from a study of T cell repertoires in cytomegalovirus infection. Study-wide context: Public TCR beta signatures marked donors with CMV infection and the matching HLA.

Overall study results and limits: In two of eight donors, the top clonotype was HLA-C-restricted CMV-specific.

In TCRdb, the reads were re-called with MiXCR into one record per CDR3 protein. The sample carries about 250,000 distinct CDR3 sequences, 9% to 15% recorded once. This clonotype was picked up many times. Its antigen is unknown. V lost 2 bases and J 1 base, leaving 9 bases between the germline ends. This CDR3 has 15 amino acids. Per the germline V gene, CDR1 is SGHRS and CDR2 is YFSETQ. The TCR originated in a human donor in good health (CMV status not recorded). Some clones in this sample may be carry-over from other donors' samples. This sequence joins TRBV5-1 and TRBJ2-2; D perhaps matches TRBD2 (6 bases). Sequenced material: PBMCs. As DNA, the CDR3 is TGCGCCAGCAGCTTTAGCGGAGGGAACACCGGGGAGCTGTTTTTT. It codes for CASSFSGGNTGELFF.